This TCR beta chain was obtained from a study of cytomegalovirus exposure and HLA in healthy donors. Findings of the study overall: In a later analysis, V- and J-gene trimming of beta chains associated with a DCLRE1C missense variant, replicated independently. Sequences of the TCR beta chain were said to predict the HLA-A and HLA-B alleles of most subjects accurately.

About this clone itself: The antigen remains unidentified.

There are 15 residues in the CDR3. Between the trimmed V and J ends, which lost 0 bases and 9 bases, there was a span of 13 bases. CDR1 and CDR2 from the germline V gene are SGHDT and YYEEEE. This PCR relied on a set of 60 Vbeta primers and 13 Jbeta primers. Per the study methods: It was a later analysis that counted 75 million to 90 million unique TCR beta chains, of which roughly 11 million were shared. The method was immunoSEQ multiplex PCR; TCRdb's version includes in-frame clones alone and lacks a portion of them. V and J calls and clone size are those listed in that table; D and trimming were worked out from the DNA. The data show just over 200,000 clones, under 70% seen once.

The gene calls are TRBV5-6 and TRBJ1-6, with TRBD1 as a possible D gene (6 bases). The TCR was taken from a man in his forties or fifties in good health and CMV-seropositive. Material: PBMCs. The DNA for the CDR3 is TGTGCCAGCAGCTTGGGACAGGTTCCTACTTCACCCCTCCACTTT. Amino acid sequence: CASSLGQVPTSPLHF. The whole variable domain, filled in from reference TRBV5-6 and TRBJ1-6, reads DAGVTQSPTHLIKTRGQQVTLRCSPKSGHDTVSWYQQALGQGPQFIFQYYEEEERQRGNFPDRFSGHQFPNYSSELNVNALLLGDSALYLCASSLGQVPTSPLHFGNGTRLTVT.